This T cell receptor beta chain was sequenced during a study of blood T cells in healthy people across ages. With a J-beta primer mix and a sample-barcoded 5' primer, a second PCR ran about 6 to 11 cycles. MiXCR, run by TCRdb on the 5' RACE reads, gives a single entry per CDR3 protein. The sample gives about 2 million distinct CDR3 sequences, around half of which show up once; more than 2% is in the top ten. Note on this clonotype: Antigen unknown.

Points from the study as a whole: With naive T cell percentage, TCR beta diversity showed a strong correlation. A roughly linear age-dependent decrease characterized TCR beta diversity per million T cells.

The CDR3 sequence is 14 residues long. V was cut by 2 bases and J by 7 bases, with 13 bases left in between. Germline V gives CDR1 MNHEY, CDR2 SVGEGT. This sequence originates from a woman in her thirties or forties in good health. The specimen was blood. The chain has TRBV6-2 or TRBV6-3 and TRBJ2-3; no firm D call. CDR3 in amino acids: CASSYEDVTNTQYF. CDR3 sequence (DNA): TGTGCCAGCAGTTACGAGGACGTTACGAATACGCAGTATTTT.